Listed below are T cell receptor beta chains from one sample, sequenced in a study of cytomegalovirus exposure and HLA in healthy donors. The repertoire was sequenced with immunoSEQ multiplex PCR; TCRdb's copy has only in-frame clones and lacks some. Of about 260,000 clones listed, less than 95% were seen once; the top ten hold approximately 3.1%. Material: PBMCs. All receptors derive from a woman aged 25 to 39 in good health and CMV-seronegative. CDR3s include the opening cysteine and the closing phenylalanine or tryptophan. Fields, in order: V gene, D gene, clone size, J gene, CDR3 DNA, CDR3 protein. The D gene is left open where the match is weak. Expanded clones are given a class, and other clones once, few, many or no size at all.

TRBV11-2	.	.	TRBJ2-3	TGTGCCAGCAGCTTAATTGGGACTTGGGGCCGGGACCCAGTATCGCAGTATTTT	CASSLIGTWGRDPVSQYF
TRBV6-1	.	.	TRBJ2-4	TGTGCCAGCAGTAAAGCAGGACTAGCCAAAAACATTCAGTACTTC	CASSKAGLAKNIQYF
TRBV18	TRBD1	.	TRBJ2-5	TGTGCCAGCTCACCCGACAGGGCGTATGAGGAGACCCAGTACTTC	CASSPDRAYEETQYF
TRBV7-9	.	.	TRBJ2-7	TGTGCCAGCAGCTCCTTAGGATGGAGCTCCTACGAGCAGTACTTC	CASSSLGWSSYEQYF
TRBV7-8	TRBD2	once	TRBJ2-1	TGTGCCAGCAGCTTATGGGGTACTAGCGGGAGGAACAATGAGCAGTTCTTC	CASSLWGTSGRNNEQFF
TRBV5-5	.	.	TRBJ1-5	TGTGCCAGCAGCCCCGACGGTAATAGCAATCAGCCCCAGCATTTT	CASSPDGNSNQPQHF
TRBV11-2	.	.	TRBJ2-1	TGTGCCAGCAGCTTAGAGCATGGTAAGCAGTTCTTC	CASSLEHGKQFF
TRBV6-4	.	.	TRBJ2-7	TGTGCCAGCAGTGATGGCTACGAGCAGTACTTC	CASSDGYEQYF
TRBV2	.	.	TRBJ1-1	TGTGCCACCCCGACAGCGGGGAAACCCCCTGAAGCTTTCTTT	CATPTAGKPPEAFF
TRBV15	.	.	TRBJ2-2	TGTGCCACCAGCAGAGATCCCTTCCGGGGGAACACCGGGGAGCTGTTTTTT	CATSRDPFRGNTGELFF
TRBV11-3	.	.	TRBJ2-3	TGTGCCAGCAGTCCTCGGCGGAGCACAGATACGCAGTATTTT	CASSPRRSTDTQYF
TRBV28	.	.	TRBJ2-7	TGTGCCACCAGCCCCTGGGCCTCCTACGAGCAGTACTTC	CATSPWASYEQYF
TRBV28	.	.	TRBJ2-7	TGTGCCAGCAGTTTTGGCACAGGCTTCTCCTACGAGCAGTACTTC	CASSFGTGFSYEQYF
TRBV4-3	TRBD2	.	TRBJ2-7	TGCGCCAGCAGCCATCGAGCGGGGTCCTACGAGCAGTACTTC	CASSHRAGSYEQYF
TRBV7-3	TRBD2	.	TRBJ2-2	TGTGCCAGCAGCTTGGGACTAGCGGCGAACACCGGGGAGCTGTTTTTT	CASSLGLAANTGELFF
TRBV6-5	.	.	TRBJ1-5	TGTGCCAGCAGCCAGGGGACAAGCAATCAGCCCCAGCATTTT	CASSQGTSNQPQHF
TRBV28	TRBD1	once	TRBJ2-2	TGTGCCAGCAGGACAGGGAGCCACACCGGGGAGCTGTTTTTT	CASRTGSHTGELFF
TRBV19	.	.	TRBJ1-4	TGTGCCAGTAGTATTTGGGCAGGGGCTGAAAAACTGTTTTTT	CASSIWAGAEKLFF
TRBV19	TRBD1	.	TRBJ2-6	TGTGCCAGTAACTTACCGGGACAGGGGGCGCGAGGGGCCAACGTCCTGACTTTC	CASNLPGQGARGANVLTF
TRBV11-3	.	.	TRBJ2-3	TGTGCCAGCAGCTTAAAGCCGACCCCGACTAGCACAGATACGCAGTATTTT	CASSLKPTPTSTDTQYF
TRBV29-1	TRBD2	.	TRBJ2-3	TGCAGCGCCGGGACTAGCGGGGATACGCAGTATTTT	CSAGTSGDTQYF
TRBV13	.	.	TRBJ2-7	TGTGCCAGCAGCTCGCCCATGGGATCCCCGTACGAGCAGTACTTC	CASSSPMGSPYEQYF
TRBV28	TRBD2	.	TRBJ2-1	TGTGCCAGCGGTAGCGGGATAGGCAATGAGCAGTTCTTC	CASGSGIGNEQFF
TRBV11-2	.	.	TRBJ2-7	TGTGCCAGCAGCTTAGGTGTCTTGACTGAGCAGTACTTC	CASSLGVLTEQYF
TRBV14	.	.	TRBJ1-2	TGTGCCAGCAGCCAAGGAAGTTGGGGGAGGAATGGCTACACCTTC	CASSQGSWGRNGYTF
TRBV7-2	.	.	TRBJ2-7	TGTGCCAGCAGCCCCGGACCACCCTCCTACGAGCAGTACTTC	CASSPGPPSYEQYF
TRBV12-5	.	.	TRBJ2-7	TGTGCTAGTGGTTTGAACTACGAGCAGTACTTC	CASGLNYEQYF
TRBV30	.	.	TRBJ2-2	TGTGCCTGGAGGCAGGGTTACGCCGGGGAGCTGTTTTTT	CAWRQGYAGELFF
TRBV29-1	TRBD2	once	TRBJ2-1	TGCAGCGTTGCACGGACTAGCGGGAGTTCCTACAATGAGCAGTTCTTC	CSVARTSGSSYNEQFF
TRBV27	.	.	TRBJ2-1	TGTGCCAGCAGTGCGAGCAATGAGCAGTTCTTC	CASSASNEQFF
TRBV14	.	.	TRBJ2-7	TGTGCCAGCAGCCAAGCCAGACCACCGAGCTACGAGCAGTACTTC	CASSQARPPSYEQYF
TRBV29-1	.	.	TRBJ1-2	TGCAGCGTTGGTTCTGGGACAATCTATGGCTACACCTTC	CSVGSGTIYGYTF
TRBV25-1	.	.	TRBJ2-3	TGTGCCAGCAGAGGACCCACCGGGAACATGATCACAGATACGCAGTATTTT	CASRGPTGNMITDTQYF
TRBV5-1	.	.	TRBJ2-7	TGCGCCAGCAGGGGTTTATCGACAGAGGTCGGCTACGAGCAGTACTTC	CASRGLSTEVGYEQYF
TRBV6-5	.	.	TRBJ1-1	TGTGCCAGCATAGGGTTTGGGCGCTACACTGAAGCTTTCTTT	CASIGFGRYTEAFF
TRBV29-1	.	.	TRBJ2-2	TGCAGCGTTGTCGTGGGGGCGGGCGGGGAGCTGTTTTTT	CSVVVGAGGELFF
TRBV7-3	.	.	TRBJ2-2	TGTGCCAGCAGCTTATGGGGGGCTAGCGCCGGGGAGCTGTTTTTT	CASSLWGASAGELFF
TRBV4-1	.	.	TRBJ1-1	TGCGCCAGCAGCCAAGTTCGGTCCCGAGTCAGGGACACTGAAGCTTTCTTT	CASSQVRSRVRDTEAFF
TRBV9	TRBD2	.	TRBJ2-1	TGTGCCAGCAGCGTAAACCCCGGGACTAGCGGGAGACTCCCCCATCTGAATGAGCAGTTCTTC	CASSVNPGTSGRLPHLNEQFF
TRBV28	.	few	TRBJ2-2	TGTGCCAGCAGTTTAGGTACCTGGACAACCACCGGGGAGCTGTTTTTT	CASSLGTWTTTGELFF
TRBV6-1	.	.	TRBJ2-1	TGTGCCAGCTTTACAGGGACGAGGGTAGGCAATGAGCAGTTCTTC	CASFTGTRVGNEQFF
TRBV30	.	.	TRBJ2-5	TGTGCCTGGGGTCCATCGCGGGAGACCCAGTACTTC	CAWGPSRETQYF
TRBV5-4	.	.	TRBJ2-7	TGTGCCAGCAGCTACGGCTCACAGGGCTACGAGCAGTACTTC	CASSYGSQGYEQYF
TRBV10-1	.	many	TRBJ2-7	TGCGCCAGCAGTGAGTGGGGGGCAGACGAGCAGTACTTC	CASSEWGADEQYF
TRBV4-3	TRBD1	.	TRBJ2-7	TGCGCCAGCAGCCAAGACCCTCTACCCGGGACAGGGAGCGGCTACGAGCAGTACTTC	CASSQDPLPGTGSGYEQYF
TRBV6-6	.	.	TRBJ1-2	TGTGCCAGCAGTTACTTGGGCAGGGACTATGGCTACACCTTC	CASSYLGRDYGYTF
TRBV6-6	TRBD2	once	TRBJ2-2	TGTGCCAGCAGTCCGCGACTAGCGGGAGCGGCCGGGGAGCTGTTTTTT	CASSPRLAGAAGELFF
TRBV6-5	TRBD1	.	TRBJ2-3	TGTGCCAGCAGAGTGACAGGGGAAGGAGATACGCAGTATTTT	CASRVTGEGDTQYF
TRBV2	.	.	TRBJ2-7	TGTGCCAGCAGTGAAGGGCCGCGGGACCTCAACTACGAGCAGTACTTC	CASSEGPRDLNYEQYF
TRBV10-2	TRBD1	.	TRBJ2-1	TGCGCCAGCAGAGACGGGACAGGGCGCGGTGAGCAGTTCTTC	CASRDGTGRGEQFF
TRBV29-1	.	.	TRBJ2-6	TGCAGCGTTGAACAGGCCAACGTCCTGACTTTC	CSVEQANVLTF
TRBV27	.	.	TRBJ1-2	TGTGCCAGCAGTTTGGGGGGGGTTAACTATGGCTACACCTTC	CASSLGGVNYGYTF
TRBV5-3	.	.	TRBJ2-5	TGTGCCAGAAGCTTGGAGGCTAGCACCCAAGAGACCCAGTACTTC	CARSLEASTQETQYF